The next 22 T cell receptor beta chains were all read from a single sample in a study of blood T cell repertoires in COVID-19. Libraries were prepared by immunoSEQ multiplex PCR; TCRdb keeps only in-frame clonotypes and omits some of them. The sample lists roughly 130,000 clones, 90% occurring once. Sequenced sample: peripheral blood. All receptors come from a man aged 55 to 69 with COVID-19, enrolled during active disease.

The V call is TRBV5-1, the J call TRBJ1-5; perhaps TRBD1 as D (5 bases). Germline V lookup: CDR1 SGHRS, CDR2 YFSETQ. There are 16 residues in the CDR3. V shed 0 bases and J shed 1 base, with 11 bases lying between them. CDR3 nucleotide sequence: TGCGCCAGCAGCTTGGTTCCAGGGTGGAGCAATCAGCCCCAGCATTTT. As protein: CASSLVPGWSNQPQHF.

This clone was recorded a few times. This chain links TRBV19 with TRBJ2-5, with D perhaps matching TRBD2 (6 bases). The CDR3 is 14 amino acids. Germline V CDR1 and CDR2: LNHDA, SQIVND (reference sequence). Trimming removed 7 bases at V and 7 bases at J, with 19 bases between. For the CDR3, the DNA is TGTGCCAGTACCCGGGGGTCCAGGGTGGGGACCCAGTACTTC. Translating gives CASTRGSRVGTQYF.

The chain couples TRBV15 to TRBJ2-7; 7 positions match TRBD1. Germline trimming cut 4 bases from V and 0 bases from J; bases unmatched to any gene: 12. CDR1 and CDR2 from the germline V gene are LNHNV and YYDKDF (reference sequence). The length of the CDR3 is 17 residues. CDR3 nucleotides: TGTGCCACCAGCATTCGGGACAGAAACAAAAACTCCTACGAGCAGTACTTC. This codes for CATSIRDRNKNSYEQYF.

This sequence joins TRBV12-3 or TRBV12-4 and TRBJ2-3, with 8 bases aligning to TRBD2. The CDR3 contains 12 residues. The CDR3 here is CATREVGDTQYF. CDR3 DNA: TGTGCGACGCGGGAGGTTGGAGATACGCAGTATTTT.

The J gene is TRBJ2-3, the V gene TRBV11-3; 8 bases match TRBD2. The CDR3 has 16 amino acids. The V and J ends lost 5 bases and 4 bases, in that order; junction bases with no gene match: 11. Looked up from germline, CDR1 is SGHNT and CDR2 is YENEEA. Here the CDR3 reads CASSQSRGGRADTQYF. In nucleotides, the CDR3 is TGTGCCAGCAGCCAGAGCCGCGGGGGGAGGGCAGATACGCAGTATTTT.

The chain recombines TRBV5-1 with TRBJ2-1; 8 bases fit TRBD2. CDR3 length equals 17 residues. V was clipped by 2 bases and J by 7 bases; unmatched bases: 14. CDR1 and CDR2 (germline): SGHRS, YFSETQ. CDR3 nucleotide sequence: TGCGCCAGCAGCTTCGGGACTGGAGCGGGAGAGCTAAATGAGCAGTTCTTC. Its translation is CASSFGTGAGELNEQFF.

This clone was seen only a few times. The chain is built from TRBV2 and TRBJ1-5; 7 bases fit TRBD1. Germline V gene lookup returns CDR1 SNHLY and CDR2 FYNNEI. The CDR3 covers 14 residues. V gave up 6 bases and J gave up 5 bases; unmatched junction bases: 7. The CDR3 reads CASSPGQSYQPQHF. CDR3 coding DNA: TGTGCCAGCAGCCCGGGACAGAGTTATCAGCCCCAGCATTTT.

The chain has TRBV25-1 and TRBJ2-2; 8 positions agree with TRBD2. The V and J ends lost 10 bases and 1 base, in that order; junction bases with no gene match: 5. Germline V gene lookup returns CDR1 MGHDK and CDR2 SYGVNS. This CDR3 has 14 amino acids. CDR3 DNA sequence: TGTGCCACCGGACTAGCAGGGAACACCGGGGAGCTGTTTTTT. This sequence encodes CATGLAGNTGELFF.

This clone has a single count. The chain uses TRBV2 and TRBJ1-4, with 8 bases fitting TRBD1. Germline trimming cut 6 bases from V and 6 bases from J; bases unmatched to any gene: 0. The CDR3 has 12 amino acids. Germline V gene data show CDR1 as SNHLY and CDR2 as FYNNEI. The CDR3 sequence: CASRDRDEKLFF. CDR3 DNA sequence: TGTGCCAGCAGGGACAGGGATGAAAAACTGTTTTTT.

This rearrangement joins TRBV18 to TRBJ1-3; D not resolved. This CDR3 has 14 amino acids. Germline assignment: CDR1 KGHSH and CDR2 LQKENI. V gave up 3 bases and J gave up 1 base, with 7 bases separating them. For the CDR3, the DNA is TGTGCCAGCTCACCGGCGGCATCTGGAAACACCATATATTTT. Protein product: CASSPAASGNTIYF.

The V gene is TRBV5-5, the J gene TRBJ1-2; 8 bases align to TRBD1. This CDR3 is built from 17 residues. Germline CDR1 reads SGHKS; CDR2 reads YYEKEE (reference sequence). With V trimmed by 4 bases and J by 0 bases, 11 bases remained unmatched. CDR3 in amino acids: CASSLLGQGSANYGYTF. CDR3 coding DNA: TGTGCCAGCAGCCTCCTCGGACAGGGCTCAGCTAACTATGGCTACACCTTC.

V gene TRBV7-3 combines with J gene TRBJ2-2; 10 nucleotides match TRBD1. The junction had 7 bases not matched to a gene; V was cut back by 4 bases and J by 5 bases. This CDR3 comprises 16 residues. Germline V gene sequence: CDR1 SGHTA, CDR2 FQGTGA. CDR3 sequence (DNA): TGTGCCAGCAGCTCGACAGGGGGCAGAGAAACCGGGGAGCTGTTTTTT. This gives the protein CASSSTGGRETGELFF.

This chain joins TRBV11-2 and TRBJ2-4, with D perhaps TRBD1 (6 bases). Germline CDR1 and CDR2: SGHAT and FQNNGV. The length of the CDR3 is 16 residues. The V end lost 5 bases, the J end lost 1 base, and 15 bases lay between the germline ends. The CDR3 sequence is CASSRLGTNAKNIQYF. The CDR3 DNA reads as TGTGCCAGCAGCCGCTTGGGGACAAACGCCAAAAACATTCAGTACTTC.

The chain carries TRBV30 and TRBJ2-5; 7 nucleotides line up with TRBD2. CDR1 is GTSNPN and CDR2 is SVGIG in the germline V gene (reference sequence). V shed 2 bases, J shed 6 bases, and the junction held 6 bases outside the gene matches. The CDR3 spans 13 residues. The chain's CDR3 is CAWSSGGSQTQYF. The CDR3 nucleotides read TGTGCCTGGAGTTCGGGCGGGAGTCAGACCCAGTACTTC.

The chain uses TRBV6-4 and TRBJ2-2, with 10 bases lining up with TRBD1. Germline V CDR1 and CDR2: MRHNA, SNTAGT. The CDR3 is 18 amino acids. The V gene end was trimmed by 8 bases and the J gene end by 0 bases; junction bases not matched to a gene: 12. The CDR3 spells CASAGTGVKIANTGELFF. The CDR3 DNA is TGTGCCAGCGCCGGGACAGGGGTTAAAATCGCGAACACCGGGGAGCTGTTTTTT.

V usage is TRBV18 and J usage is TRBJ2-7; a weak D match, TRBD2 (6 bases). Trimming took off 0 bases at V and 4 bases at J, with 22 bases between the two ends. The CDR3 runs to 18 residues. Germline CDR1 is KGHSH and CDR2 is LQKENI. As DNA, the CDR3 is TGTGCCAGCTCACCACCCCAACGTAACGCGGGACTCTTATACGAGCAGTACTTC. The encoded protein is CASSPPQRNAGLLYEQYF.

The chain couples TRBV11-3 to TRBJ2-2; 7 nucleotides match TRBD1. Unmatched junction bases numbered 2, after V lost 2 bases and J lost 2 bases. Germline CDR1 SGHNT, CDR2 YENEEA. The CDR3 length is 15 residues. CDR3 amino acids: CASSLRQGNTGELFF. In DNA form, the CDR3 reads TGTGCCAGCAGCTTAAGACAGGGCAACACCGGGGAGCTGTTTTTT.

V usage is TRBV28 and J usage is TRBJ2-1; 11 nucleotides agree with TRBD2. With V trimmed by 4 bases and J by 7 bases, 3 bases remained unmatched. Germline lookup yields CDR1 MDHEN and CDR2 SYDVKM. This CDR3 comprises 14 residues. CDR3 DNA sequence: TGTGCCAGCAGTTGGGTAGCGGGAGGGAATGAGCAGTTCTTC. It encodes CASSWVAGGNEQFF. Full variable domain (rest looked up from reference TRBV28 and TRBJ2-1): DVKVTQSSRYLVKRTGEKVFLECVQDMDHENMFWYRQDPGLGLRLIYFSYDVKMKEKGDIPEGYSVSREKKERFSLILESASTNQTSMYLCASSWVAGGNEQFFGPGTRLTVL.

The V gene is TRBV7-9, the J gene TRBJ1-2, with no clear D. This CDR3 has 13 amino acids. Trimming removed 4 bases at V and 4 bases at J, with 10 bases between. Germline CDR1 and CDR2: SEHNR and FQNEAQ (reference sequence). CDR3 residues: CASSSYHLYGYTF. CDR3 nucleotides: TGTGCCAGCAGCTCCTACCACCTCTATGGCTACACCTTC.

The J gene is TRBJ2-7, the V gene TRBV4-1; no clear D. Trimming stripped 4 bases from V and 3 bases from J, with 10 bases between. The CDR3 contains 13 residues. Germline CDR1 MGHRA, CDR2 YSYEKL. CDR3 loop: CASSPDLSYEQYF. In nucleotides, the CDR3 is TGCGCCAGCAGCCCCGACTTGAGCTACGAGCAGTACTTC.

The CDR3 sequence: CASSLWQEVNTEAFF. DNA for the CDR3: TGTGCCAGCAGTTTATGGCAGGAGGTGAACACTGAAGCTTTCTTT. This chain joins TRBV28 and TRBJ1-1; D remains ambiguous. The germline gives CDR1 MDHEN, CDR2 SYDVKM. The V gene lost 0 bases and the J gene lost 0 bases, with 8 bases spanning the gap. The CDR3 spans 15 residues.

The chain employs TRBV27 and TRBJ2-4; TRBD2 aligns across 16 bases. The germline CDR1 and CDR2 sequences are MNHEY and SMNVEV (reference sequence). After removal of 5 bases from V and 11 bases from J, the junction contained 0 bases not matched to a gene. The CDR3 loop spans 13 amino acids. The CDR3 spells CASSGTSGRVQYF. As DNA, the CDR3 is TGTGCCAGCAGTGGGACTAGCGGGAGGGTTCAGTACTTC.